This entry concerns a single T cell receptor beta chain. Because the CDR3 is missing its conserved closing phenylalanine or tryptophan, this is likely a read error. The time point denotes: newly diagnosed GD, antithyroid drugs for less than 3 months. Making the TCR library involved RNA that had been extracted from PBMCs. A roughly 8.6-milliliter sample of peripheral blood was drawn into EDTA tubes. CDR3 regions were amplified by Arm-PCR using iRepertoire HTBI primers to build TCR beta libraries. From the multiplex PCR reads, TCRdb called clonotypes with MiXCR, one entry per CDR3 protein. Of around 360,000 distinct CDR3 sequences listed, 15% to 20% are singletons. This entry is derived from a study of regulatory T cells in long-lasting Graves disease. Between the trimmed V and J ends, which lost 2 bases and 2 bases, there was a span of 8 bases. This CDR3 is 14 amino acids long. The data were also submitted as part of a second study, on T cells in Graves' hyperthyroidism and ophthalmopathy. According to that study: Exclusion of patients followed from uncontrolled infection, other autoimmune disease, pregnancy or lactation. The TCR CDR3 was amplified in a first-round RT-PCR using the HTBI primer set. A model of 13 V-J pairs discriminated ophthalmopathy from stable hyperthyroidism.

J is TRBJ2-3 and V is TRBV12-3 or TRBV12-4; no reliable D call. The receptor was derived from a young woman with Graves disease. This specimen consisted of peripheral blood mononuclear cells (PBMCs), obtained at new diagnosis, from a patient treated with antithyroid drugs. CDR3 nucleotides: TGTGCCAGCAGTTTATCTACCCCCACAGATACGCAGTATTCT. Amino acids: CASSLSTPTDTQYS.